The 8 T cell receptor beta chains reported below all come from one sample, sequenced in a study of cytomegalovirus exposure and HLA in healthy donors. Using immunoSEQ multiplex PCR, the repertoire was profiled, and TCRdb retains in-frame clones only, with some absent. The sample contains 60,000 to 80,000 clones, around 94% of which appear only once. Sequencing used PBMCs. These receptors all come from a woman between 18 and 30 years old in good health and CMV-seropositive.

This chain joins TRBV9 and TRBJ1-1; D ambiguous. Germline V gene sequence: CDR1 SGDLS, CDR2 YYNGEE. The CDR3 totals 15 residues. The V gene lost 0 bases and the J gene lost 3 bases, with 12 bases spanning the gap. The CDR3 here is CASSVAMGRDTEAFF. CDR3 nucleotides: TGTGCCAGCAGCGTAGCTATGGGTCGGGACACTGAAGCTTTCTTT. The entire variable domain, with the rest obtained from reference TRBV9 and TRBJ1-1, is as follows: DSGVTQTPKHLITATGQRVTLRCSPRSGDLSVYWYQQSLDQGLQFLIQYYNGEERAKGNILERFSAQQFPDLHSELNLSSLELGDSALYFCASSVAMGRDTEAFFGQGTRLTVV.

V is TRBV18 and J is TRBJ1-2; 8 bases are shared with TRBD1. This CDR3 has 14 amino acids. Germline trimming cut 6 bases from V and 4 bases from J; bases unmatched to any gene: 7. Germline values: CDR1 KGHSH, CDR2 LQKENI. DNA for the CDR3: TGTGCCAGCTCGCCCGGGACAGGATTCTATGGCTACACCTTC. Its protein is CASSPGTGFYGYTF.

The chain is built from TRBV6-5 and TRBJ2-3, with TRBD2 matching 10 bases. The CDR3 covers 16 residues. CDR1 is MNHEY and CDR2 is SVGAGI in the germline V gene. Trimming removed 0 bases from V and 7 bases from J; junction bases left unmatched: 7. CDR3 sequence (DNA): TGTGCCAGCAGTTACTCGATTAGCGGGGGGCCTCATACGCAGTATTTT. It codes for CASSYSISGGPHTQYF.

The chain couples TRBV27 to TRBJ1-2; D gene uncertain. V dropped 6 bases and J dropped 1 base, with 9 bases sitting between them. The CDR3 loop spans 13 amino acids. The V gene's germline CDR1 is MNHEY and CDR2 SMNVEV (reference sequence). CDR3 protein: CASSIRFNYGYTF. The CDR3 nucleotides are TGTGCCAGCAGCATCAGGTTTAACTATGGCTACACCTTC.

The gene calls are TRBV18 and TRBJ2-7; weak D call: TRBD1 (6 bases). This CDR3 is built from 16 residues. CDR1 is KGHSH and CDR2 is LQKENI in the germline V gene. The germline V and J ends were trimmed by 4 bases and 2 bases, with 18 bases remaining between them. The DNA for the CDR3 is TGTGCCAGCTCACTTTCTGCACCGACAGGAACCTACGAGCAGTACTTC. It encodes CASSLSAPTGTYEQYF.

The V gene is TRBV5-1, the J gene TRBJ1-1, with D uncertain. Germline lookup yields CDR1 SGHRS and CDR2 YFSETQ. The CDR3 extends over 13 amino acids. Trimming left V 6 bases short and J 3 bases short, with 12 bases between. The CDR3 DNA reads TGCGCCAGCATGGAGGGCGGGGACACTGAAGCTTTCTTT. Its protein product is CASMEGGDTEAFF.

CDR3 loop: CASSPRSGQETQYF. CDR3 bases: TGTGCCAGCTCACCACGATCGGGCCAAGAGACCCAGTACTTC. The chain is built from TRBV18 and TRBJ2-5; the D is unclear. CDR1 is KGHSH and CDR2 is LQKENI in the germline V gene. V was cut by 1 base and J by 1 base, with 7 bases left in between. The CDR3 contains 14 residues.

The chain is built from TRBV4-1 and TRBJ2-7; the match to TRBD1 covers 8 bases. Germline values: CDR1 MGHRA, CDR2 YSYEKL. The CDR3 runs to 16 residues. With 0 bases clipped from V and 4 bases from J, the junction kept 8 bases outside the gene matches. CDR3 sequence: CASSQETRDRSYEQYF. The DNA for the CDR3 is TGCGCCAGCAGCCAAGAAACCCGGGACAGGTCATACGAGCAGTACTTC.